This T cell receptor (beta chain) was sequenced in a study of T cell responses to AZD1222 COVID-19 vaccine. The study's findings and limits: Spike-specific TCR breadth and depth grew following two AZD1222 doses. The donor group comprised mostly white British people and more females; the analysis possibly underestimated clonal diversity. Reportedly, close to half of spike-specific TCRs are directed against unmutated variant regions.

This table comes from immunoSEQ multiplex PCR, and its TCRdb copy is limited to in-frame clones, with some not included. Counted here are under 150,000 clones, roughly 93% occurring once; the ten biggest clones make up around 2.1%. Some second doses came at about 4 weeks and others at about 12 weeks; these were pooled. To note about this clone: The antigen is not known.

V was trimmed by 5 bases and J by 8 bases, leaving 12 bases between them. Germline CDR1 MNHEY, CDR2 SVGAGI. The CDR3 totals 12 residues. The clonotype originates from an adult who received the AZD1222 COVID-19 vaccine. This material consisted of peripheral blood, taken 28 days after the second AZD1222 dose. The genes are TRBV6-5 and TRBJ1-2; possible D gene TRBD1, 5 bases. The CDR3 is CASSNGAFGYTF. CDR3 nucleotide sequence: TGTGCCAGCAGTAACGGGGCTTTCGGCTACACCTTC.